The clone carrying this T cell receptor (beta chain) is a singleton in its sample. The junction departs from the called germline gene at one end, perhaps through a read error. Germline CDR1 SGHAT, CDR2 FQNNGV. The CDR3 consists of 16 residues. A constant-region primer served to make TCR beta cDNA from approximately 490 ng total RNA. A slightly modified ARM-PCR protocol with three nested multiplex PCR rounds produced these TCR beta libraries. Use of TRBV1-TRBV30 forward primers with a C-beta reverse primer characterized the first two PCR rounds, which lasted approximately 11 cycles each. One entry per CDR3 protein results from TCRdb running MiXCR on the multiplex PCR reads. Altogether roughly 91,000 distinct CDR3 sequences are present, almost 70% being singletons, with the ten largest covering 9.5%. The data are from a study of tumor-infiltrating lymphocytes in primary liver carcinoma. The study co-extracted DNA and RNA from roughly 20-30 mg of unsorted bulk tissue.

The chain has TRBV11-2 and TRBJ2-1; no reliable D call. The sample was liver tumor tissue from sampling region 5. Subset defined: tumor region T5, tumor centre. The clonotype comes from a woman in her sixties or seventies with primary liver carcinoma and hepatitis B virus infection. The CDR3 DNA reads as TGTGCCGGCAGCCGATTAAACCCCGAGGTAGCCAATGAGCAGTTCTTC. Translating it yields CAGSRLNPEVANEQFF.